A single sample is the source of the 27 T cell receptor beta chains below, sequenced in a study of blood T cell repertoires in COVID-19. Data came from immunoSEQ multiplex PCR; TCRdb stores just in-frame clones and leaves some out. The sample contains 200,000 or so clones, around 81% of which appear only once. The sample was PBMCs or T cells enriched from blood (not recorded which). These receptors came from a woman in her thirties or forties with acute COVID-19.

The CDR3 DNA reads as TGTGCCAGCAGTGAAACGGGACAGGGGTACAACGAGCAGTACTTC. As protein: CASSETGQGYNEQYF. This rearrangement joins TRBV2 to TRBJ2-7, with 10 bases fitting TRBD1. The CDR3 length is 15 residues. The V gene's germline CDR1 is SNHLY and CDR2 FYNNEI. V was pared by 2 bases and J by 5 bases, with 6 bases of the junction left unmatched.

The sample holds a few counts of this clone. V gene TRBV7-2 combines with J gene TRBJ1-5; 7 bases agree with TRBD1. The J segment lost 2 bases and the V segment lost 5 bases, leaving 0 bases of the junction unmatched. The CDR3 loop spans 13 amino acids. Germline CDR1 SGHTA, CDR2 FQGNSA. The CDR3 is CASSGTGNQPQHF. As DNA, the CDR3 is TGTGCCAGCAGCGGGACAGGCAATCAGCCCCAGCATTTT.

The rearrangement links TRBV5-4 to TRBJ1-1; D possibly corresponds to TRBD1 (5 bases). Germline-derived CDR1 and CDR2 are SGHNT and YYREEE (reference sequence). The CDR3 extends over 15 amino acids. The V and J ends lost 0 bases and 1 base respectively, with 10 bases between them. CDR3 in DNA: TGTGCCAGCAGCTTGGAGGGGCCGGGGAACACTGAAGCTTTCTTT. This gives the protein CASSLEGPGNTEAFF. The full variable domain, its missing parts supplied by reference TRBV5-4 and TRBJ1-1, is ETGVTQSPTHLIKTRGQQVTLRCSSQSGHNTVSWYQQALGQGPQFIFQYYREEENGRGNFPPRFSGLQFPNYSSELNVNALELDDSALYLCASSLEGPGNTEAFFGQGTRLTVV.

About this clone: The identical CDR3 is also encoded by other nucleotide sequences in the sample. This chain links TRBV29-1 with TRBJ1-5; 7 bases align to TRBD1. V was clipped by 4 bases and J by 4 bases; unmatched bases: 4. This CDR3 is built from 13 residues. Germline V gives CDR1 SQVTM, CDR2 ANQGSEA. The CDR3 sequence: CSVGDRGNQPQHF. In DNA form, the CDR3 reads TGCAGCGTTGGGGACAGAGGGAATCAGCCCCAGCATTTT.

The chain joins TRBV24-1 to TRBJ1-1; tentative D call: TRBD1 (6 bases). The CDR3 has 13 residues. CDR1 KGHDR and CDR2 SFDVKD come from the germline V gene. V was cut by 4 bases and J by 7 bases, with 12 bases left in between. The CDR3 nucleotides are TGTGCCACCAGTGACACAGACAGGCGTGAAGCTTTCTTT. Its protein product is CATSDTDRREAFF.

CDR3 protein: CASGVQGSNQPQHF. The CDR3 bases are TGTGCCAGCGGAGTACAGGGATCCAATCAGCCCCAGCATTTT. This sequence joins TRBV6-5 and TRBJ1-5; the D gene is possibly TRBD1 (6 bases). V was cut by 8 bases and J by 3 bases, with 14 bases left in between. CDR1 and CDR2 from the germline V gene are MNHEY and SVGAGI. CDR3 length: 14 residues.

The gene calls are TRBV5-1 and TRBJ1-1; D not resolved. The CDR3 extends over 15 amino acids. V dropped 0 bases and J dropped 4 bases, with 13 bases sitting between them. Germline CDR1 is SGHRS and CDR2 is YFSETQ. The CDR3 coding sequence is TGCGCCAGCAGCTTGGAACCCGAAATCGGCACTGAAGCTTTCTTT. Protein product: CASSLEPEIGTEAFF.

This clone was seen more than once but under ten times. CDR3 nucleotides: TGTGCCAGCAGTCCGCGGACAGGGGGAAATTCACCCCTCCACTTT. Its protein product is CASSPRTGGNSPLHF. The chain is built from TRBV27 and TRBJ1-6; 10 bases are shared with TRBD1. CDR1 is MNHEY, CDR2 SMNVEV, per germline (reference sequence). Trimming removed 5 bases from V and 7 bases from J; junction bases left unmatched: 5. CDR3 length equals 15 residues.

The V and J genes are TRBV24-1 and TRBJ2-2, with 13 bases fitting TRBD2. The CDR3 sequence is 16 residues long. Looked up from germline, CDR1 is KGHDR and CDR2 is SFDVKD. Trimming removed 2 bases from V and 7 bases from J; junction bases left unmatched: 3. The CDR3 region is CATSDSGLAGYGELFF. The CDR3, as DNA: TGTGCCACCAGTGATTCGGGACTAGCGGGGTACGGGGAGCTGTTTTTT.

The chain has TRBV7-3 and TRBJ2-1; 9 bases agree with TRBD2. Trimming removed 4 bases from V and 4 bases from J; junction bases left unmatched: 5. CDR3 size: 15 residues. Germline-derived CDR1 and CDR2 are SGHTA and FQGTGA. CDR3 sequence (DNA): TGTGCCAGCAGCTCTGGGACTAGCAGATACAATGAGCAGTTCTTC. Amino acids: CASSSGTSRYNEQFF.

The gene calls are TRBV10-3 and TRBJ1-1; no definite D call. Trimming stripped 6 bases from V and 1 base from J, with 9 bases between. The CDR3 totals 13 residues. Germline V gene lookup returns CDR1 ENHRY and CDR2 SYGVKD. Here the CDR3 reads CAISANRNTEAFF. The CDR3 DNA follows: TGTGCCATCAGCGCGAACAGGAACACTGAAGCTTTCTTT.

The chain employs TRBV18 and TRBJ2-3; D is possibly TRBD1 (6 bases). V gave up 2 bases and J gave up 4 bases, with 22 bases separating them. Germline loops: CDR1 KGHSH, CDR2 LQKENI. This CDR3 spans 18 amino acids. CDR3 nucleotide sequence: TGTGCCAGCTCACCATTGCGACAGGTGCAACAGAGTGCAGATACGCAGTATTTT. Translation: CASSPLRQVQQSADTQYF. The whole variable domain, filled in from reference TRBV18 and TRBJ2-3, reads NAGVMQNPRHLVRRRGQEARLRCSPMKGHSHVYWYRQLPEEGLKFMVYLQKENIIDESGMPKERFSAEFPKEGPSILRIQQVVRGDSAAYFCASSPLRQVQQSADTQYFGPGTRLTVL.

V usage is TRBV7-2 and J usage is TRBJ1-2; no clear D. There are 14 residues in the CDR3. Germline CDR1 and CDR2: SGHTA and FQGNSA. Trimming shortened V by 0 bases and J by 4 bases, and 9 bases separated the two germline ends. In nucleotides, the CDR3 is TGTGCCAGCAGCTTAGCGCGCAACAGCTATGGCTACACCTTC. Its protein product is CASSLARNSYGYTF.

This clone was found a few times. CDR3 sequence: CASSFYETVYSPLHF. CDR3 DNA sequence: TGTGCCAGCAGCTTTTATGAGACAGTCTATTCACCCCTCCACTTT. V usage is TRBV5-8 and J usage is TRBJ1-6; D possibly corresponds to TRBD1 (5 bases). V was shortened by 2 bases and J by 8 bases, with 14 bases between the two germline ends. The germline gives CDR1 SGHTS, CDR2 YDEGEE. The CDR3 contains 15 residues.

As concerns this clone: It may be a read error: a sequence one base away is much more abundant. The chain joins TRBV11-2 to TRBJ1-1, with TRBD1 as a possible D gene (5 bases). Trimming pared 3 bases from V and 0 bases from J, leaving 5 bases between. Germline CDR1 SGHAT, CDR2 FQNNGV. This CDR3 contains 13 residues. CDR3 sequence (DNA): TGTGCCAGCAGCTTGGGGCTGAACACTGAAGCTTTCTTT. This translates into CASSLGLNTEAFF. The complete variable domain, with remaining parts taken from reference TRBV11-2 and TRBJ1-1, reads EAGVAQSPRYKIIEKRQSVAFWCNPISGHATLYWYQQILGQGPKLLIQFQNNGVVDDSQLPKDRFSAERLKGVDSTLKIQPAKLEDSAVYLCASSLGLNTEAFFGQGTRLTVV.

The chain has TRBV5-1 and TRBJ2-1; D call uncertain. Germline CDR1 SGHRS, CDR2 YFSETQ. CDR3 size: 15 residues. Trimming took 0 bases from V and 1 from J, leaving 8 bases between them. CDR3 nucleotide sequence: TGCGCCAGCAGCTTGGACGGGTCTTCCTACAATGAGCAGTTCTTC. Translated, it gives CASSLDGSSYNEQFF.

The CDR3 reads CASSDLQATGGETQYF. Written as DNA, the CDR3 is TGTGCCAGTTCAGACCTACAGGCAACCGGTGGGGAGACCCAGTACTTC. J is TRBJ2-5 and V is TRBV28; D may be TRBD1 (5 bases). The germline V gene has CDR1 MDHEN and CDR2 SYDVKM. The CDR3 consists of 16 residues. V lost 9 bases and J lost 5, with 25 bases in between.

The V gene is TRBV30, the J gene TRBJ2-1; 13 nucleotides align to TRBD2. Germline CDR1 GTSNPN, CDR2 SVGIG (reference sequence). With 5 bases clipped from V and 8 bases from J, the junction kept 6 bases outside the gene matches. The CDR3 has 14 amino acids. The CDR3 DNA reads TGTGCCTGGGACCGGACTAGCGGGAGACATGAGCAGTTCTTC. It is translated as CAWDRTSGRHEQFF.

The gene calls are TRBV2 and TRBJ2-3; possibly TRBD1 for D (5 bases). The CDR3 covers 12 residues. Looked up from germline, CDR1 is SNHLY and CDR2 is FYNNEI. V shed 2 bases and J shed 9 bases, with 9 bases lying between them. The DNA of the CDR3 is TGTGCCAGCAGTGAACTGTGGGGCACGCAGTATTTT. It encodes CASSELWGTQYF.

CDR3 DNA: TGTGCCAGCAGCCAAGGGGGCGGGAGGGTGACCTACAATGAGCAGTTCTTC. This sequence encodes CASSQGGGRVTYNEQFF. The V and J genes are TRBV3-1 (or the pseudogene TRBV3-2) and TRBJ2-1; 9 nucleotides align to TRBD2. The junction had 6 bases not matched to a gene; V was cut back by 1 base and J by 2 bases. Germline CDR1 is LGHDT and CDR2 is YNNKEL (reference sequence). The CDR3 spans 17 residues.

V and J are TRBV6-5 and TRBJ1-5, with D unresolved. The CDR3 runs to 14 residues. Trimming left V 6 bases short and J 3 bases short, with 12 bases between. CDR1 and CDR2 (germline): MNHEY, SVGAGI. CDR3 sequence: CASSPEADNQPQHF. CDR3 bases: TGTGCCAGCAGCCCCGAGGCCGACAATCAGCCCCAGCATTTT.

Only a few counts were recorded for this clone. At the DNA level, this CDR3 is encoded by other sequences in the same sample as well. The chain uses TRBV9 and TRBJ1-1, with D perhaps TRBD1 (5 bases). The germline gives CDR1 SGDLS, CDR2 YYNGEE. V lost 0 bases and J 1 base, leaving 7 bases between the germline ends. The CDR3 consists of 14 residues. This CDR3 is CASSVDRRNTEAFF. CDR3 bases: TGTGCCAGCAGCGTAGACAGGAGGAACACTGAAGCTTTCTTT.

The rearrangement uses TRBV11-2 and TRBJ1-1; no firm D call. This CDR3 comprises 11 residues. Trimming cost V 0 bases and J 11 bases, with 7 bases left between them. From germline, CDR1 is SGHAT and CDR2 FQNNGV. DNA of the CDR3: TGTGCCAGCAGCTTAGATCAGGCGGCTTTCTTT. This codes for CASSLDQAAFF.

This clone occurred once. The chain links TRBV29-1 to TRBJ2-5; no clear D. V was pared by 5 bases and J by 0 bases, with 7 bases between. The length of the CDR3 is 12 residues. Germline CDR1 is SQVTM and CDR2 is ANQGSEA. The CDR3 sequence is CSVHKYQETQYF. In nucleotides, the CDR3 is TGCAGCGTTCACAAGTACCAAGAGACCCAGTACTTC.

V and J are TRBV18 and TRBJ2-3, with D perhaps TRBD2 (5 bases). The ends were cut back, 1 base at V and 1 base at J, with 9 bases in the middle. From germline, CDR1 is KGHSH and CDR2 LQKENI. The CDR3 covers 15 residues. CDR3 DNA: TGTGCCAGCTCACCACAGGTCGGGGGCACAGATACGCAGTATTTT. Its translation: CASSPQVGGTDTQYF.

This chain joins TRBV24-1 and TRBJ1-2; tentatively, D is TRBD1 (6 bases). Trimming stripped 4 bases from V and 8 bases from J, with 22 bases between. The CDR3 has 16 residues. The germline gives CDR1 KGHDR, CDR2 SFDVKD. The CDR3 DNA follows: TGTGCCACCAGTGACGCCAACAGGGCTGGTTCAGAGGGCTACACCTTC. It is translated as CATSDANRAGSEGYTF.

This rearrangement joins TRBV18 to TRBJ2-7, with D uncertain. The V end was cut by 0 bases, the J end by 1 base, with 7 bases between. This CDR3 region has 14 residues. Looked up from germline, CDR1 is KGHSH and CDR2 is LQKENI. For the CDR3, the DNA is TGTGCCAGCTCACCACCCGTGACTTCCTACGAGCAGTACTTC. Translating it yields CASSPPVTSYEQYF.